These 3 T cell receptor beta chains originate from one sample sequenced in a study of control samples from healthy donors and cancer patients. Clones were read by immunoSEQ multiplex PCR, and TCRdb kept only the in-frame ones, dropping some. The sample lists 100,000 to 130,000 clones, around four fifths occurring once. Sequenced input: blood. The receptors derive from a young man in good health.

The CDR3 here is CASSYGDRTAGELFF. DNA for the CDR3: TGTGCCAGCAGCTACGGGGACAGAACGGCCGGGGAGCTGTTTTTT. V and J are TRBV6-6 and TRBJ2-2; 7 bases match TRBD1. The V segment lost 6 bases and the J segment 6 bases; nucleotides outside the gene matches: 10. Germline CDR1 and CDR2: MNHNY and SVGAGI (reference sequence). The CDR3 runs 15 residues.

The count of this clone is one. The chain couples TRBV24-1 to TRBJ1-2; D call uncertain. Germline CDR1 reads KGHDR; CDR2 reads SFDVKD. The CDR3 is 14 amino acids. V lost 3 bases and J lost 7, with 14 bases in between. The CDR3 reads CATSDTTKTAGYTF. The CDR3 region has the DNA TGTGCCACCAGTGATACGACCAAAACGGCTGGCTACACCTTC.

The gene calls are TRBV14 and TRBJ2-1; 11 bases are a match to TRBD1. V shed 5 bases, J shed 2 bases, and the junction held 11 bases outside the gene matches. The CDR3 contains 18 residues. Germline CDR1 is SGHDN and CDR2 is FVKESK. The CDR3 reads CASSSLFGTGGPYNEQFF. CDR3 DNA sequence: TGTGCCAGCAGCTCTCTATTTGGGACAGGGGGACCCTACAATGAGCAGTTCTTC.